Below are 21 T cell receptor beta chains sequenced from a single sample in a study of T cell responses to AZD1222 COVID-19 vaccine. TCRdb's table, derived via immunoSEQ multiplex PCR, lists solely in-frame clones and lacks some. The sample holds about 78,000 clones; roughly 90% are singletons and the top ten take about 5.5%. Here the sequenced sample was peripheral blood, taken on day 0 of MenACWY control vaccination. The receptors derive from an adult in good health.

J is TRBJ1-1 and V is TRBV4-1; D may be TRBD1 (5 bases). Germline V CDR1 and CDR2: MGHRA, YSYEKL. V was clipped by 3 bases and J by 4 bases, with 15 bases between them. This CDR3 comprises 15 residues. CDR3 amino acids: CASSQVGGSGTEAFF. The CDR3 coding sequence is TGCGCCAGCAGCCAGGTCGGGGGGTCGGGCACTGAAGCTTTCTTT.

This chain uses TRBV10-3 with TRBJ2-1, with TRBD2 matching over 16 bases. In germline, CDR1 is ENHRY, CDR2 SYGVKD. J lost 8 bases, V lost 3 bases, and 4 bases had no gene match. The CDR3 has 16 amino acids. CDR3 sequence reads: CAISDGTSGGGDEQFF. The CDR3 coding sequence is TGTGCCATCAGTGATGGGACTAGCGGGGGGGGCGATGAGCAGTTCTTC.

The rearrangement uses TRBV18 and TRBJ1-3; tentatively, D is TRBD1 (5 bases). The CDR3 runs to 15 residues. With 8 bases removed from V and 3 bases from J, the gap between germline ends came to 17 bases. The V gene's germline CDR1 is KGHSH and CDR2 LQKENI. The DNA of the CDR3 is TGTGCCAGCCATGACGGGACCTATATTGGAAACACCATATATTTT. It yields the protein CASHDGTYIGNTIYF.

V is TRBV5-1 and J is TRBJ1-5; D unresolved. Germline values: CDR1 SGHRS, CDR2 YFSETQ. The CDR3 sequence is 15 residues long. Trimming removed 4 bases at V and 1 base at J, with 12 bases between. The CDR3 region has the DNA TGCGCCAGCAGCCAAGGAGGAGGGAGCAATCAGCCCCAGCATTTT. This codes for CASSQGGGSNQPQHF.

This chain uses TRBV6-1 with TRBJ1-2; D remains ambiguous. Germline CDR1 MNHNS, CDR2 SASEGT. The CDR3 is 12 amino acids. The germline V and J ends were trimmed by 0 bases and 1 base, with 0 bases remaining between them. Written as DNA, the CDR3 is TGTGCCAGCAGTGAAGCTAACTATGGCTACACCTTC. Its protein is CASSEANYGYTF.

The V call is TRBV7-2, the J call TRBJ1-3; the D is unclear. CDR1 and CDR2 (germline): SGHTA, FQGNSA. Trimming shortened V by 5 bases and J by 0 bases, and 11 bases separated the two germline ends. This CDR3 is built from 15 residues. CDR3 loop: CASSPERSSGNTIYF. The CDR3 region has the DNA TGTGCCAGCAGCCCAGAAAGGAGCTCTGGAAACACCATATATTTT.

V usage is TRBV5-1 and J usage is TRBJ2-4, with D possibly called TRBD1 or TRBD2 (6 bases each). The germline gives CDR1 SGHRS, CDR2 YFSETQ. Trimming pared 4 bases from V and 3 bases from J, leaving 14 bases between. The CDR3 consists of 15 residues. The CDR3 DNA reads TGCGCCAGCAGCGGGGGGAAGGACAGCAAAAACATTCAGTACTTC. It is translated as CASSGGKDSKNIQYF.

This clone was picked up one time. J is TRBJ1-2 and V is TRBV4-2; TRBD1 is a possible D gene (6 bases). The CDR3 has 15 amino acids. Trimming took off 0 bases at V and 4 bases at J, with 12 bases between the two ends. CDR1 and CDR2 from the germline V gene are LGHNA and YNFKEQ. CDR3 in amino acids: CASSQEAGARYGYTF. The DNA for the CDR3 is TGTGCCAGCAGCCAAGAAGCAGGGGCACGCTATGGCTACACCTTC.

J is TRBJ1-4 and V is TRBV3-1 (or the pseudogene TRBV3-2); D gene uncertain. The CDR3 runs to 12 residues. Trimming took 2 bases from V and 8 from J, leaving 6 bases between them. Germline assignment: CDR1 LGHDT and CDR2 YNNKEL (reference sequence). This CDR3 is CASSQQWEKLFF. DNA of the CDR3: TGTGCCAGCAGCCAACAGTGGGAAAAACTGTTTTTT.

CDR3 protein: CASSSRTGADTQYF. As DNA, the CDR3 is TGTGCCAGCAGCTCCCGGACAGGGGCTGATACGCAGTATTTT. The chain employs TRBV7-2 and TRBJ2-3; 9 bases map to TRBD1. The CDR3 sequence is 14 residues long. Germline assignment: CDR1 SGHTA and CDR2 FQGNSA. V dropped 4 bases and J dropped 6; count of bases not matched to a gene: 5.

The table lists this clone with a few counts. CDR3 in DNA: TGTGCCAGCAGCTGGGGGGGCGGCAGCTATGGCTACACCTTC. It is translated as CASSWGGGSYGYTF. The rearrangement uses TRBV7-2 and TRBJ1-2, with a possible D match to TRBD1 (6 bases). The germline V and J ends were trimmed by 4 bases and 4 bases, with 13 bases remaining between them. Germline V gene data show CDR1 as SGHTA and CDR2 as FQGNSA. This CDR3 is 14 amino acids long.

The chain carries TRBV2 and TRBJ1-6, with D hard to call. The V gene's germline CDR1 is SNHLY and CDR2 FYNNEI. The CDR3 has 13 residues. V lost 6 bases, J lost 7 bases, and 10 bases lay in between. CDR3 coding DNA: TGTGCCAGCAGGAAGGGAGGGAATTCACCCCTCCACTTT. It encodes CASRKGGNSPLHF.

This chain joins TRBV18 and TRBJ1-2; a weak D match, TRBD1 (6 bases). CDR1 and CDR2 from the germline V gene are KGHSH and LQKENI. V gave up 1 base and J gave up 8 bases, with 14 bases separating them. This CDR3 contains 14 residues. The CDR3 bases are TGTGCCAGCTCACCACTCCGGGACAATGGCGGCTACACCTTC. Its translation is CASSPLRDNGGYTF.

The rearrangement joins TRBV10-3 to TRBJ2-3; D possibly corresponds to TRBD1 (6 bases). Trimming took 8 bases from V and 2 from J, leaving 8 bases between them. The germline V gene has CDR1 ENHRY and CDR2 SYGVKD. This CDR3 is built from 12 residues. DNA of the CDR3: TGTGCCATCGAGGGGGACACAGATACGCAGTATTTT. Residues: CAIEGDTDTQYF.

The rearrangement links TRBV5-1 to TRBJ2-7; the match to TRBD1 covers 10 bases. Germline values: CDR1 SGHRS, CDR2 YFSETQ. V lost 0 bases to trimming and J lost 2 bases; unmatched junction nucleotides: 5. There are 16 residues in the CDR3. The CDR3 DNA sequence: TGCGCCAGCAGCTTGGGGGGGACAGGGGTCGCCTACGAGCAGTACTTC. Its protein is CASSLGGTGVAYEQYF.

The gene calls are TRBV27 and TRBJ2-1; maybe TRBD1 (6 bases). V gave up 6 bases and J gave up 7 bases, with 10 bases separating them. Germline CDR1 is MNHEY and CDR2 is SMNVEV (reference sequence). The length of the CDR3 is 12 residues. CDR3 amino acids: CASSSQGNEQFF. Here the CDR3 DNA reads TGTGCCAGCAGCTCTCAGGGGAATGAGCAGTTCTTC.

V usage is TRBV9 and J usage is TRBJ1-4; no definite D call. Germline loops: CDR1 SGDLS, CDR2 YYNGEE. The CDR3 runs to 15 residues. Trimming cost V 4 bases and J 0 bases, with 10 bases left between them. As DNA, the CDR3 is TGTGCCAGCAGCCCCCGGCTTGCAACTAATGAAAAACTGTTTTTT. The encoded protein is CASSPRLATNEKLFF.

V gene TRBV3-1 (or the pseudogene TRBV3-2) combines with J gene TRBJ1-1; unclear D gene. The CDR3 loop spans 14 amino acids. Germline V gene lookup returns CDR1 LGHDT and CDR2 YNNKEL (reference sequence). Trimming pared 7 bases from V and 1 base from J, leaving 13 bases between. The CDR3 region is CASNPRSQNTEAFF. Written as DNA, the CDR3 is TGTGCCAGCAACCCACGGAGCCAGAACACTGAAGCTTTCTTT.

The chain employs TRBV3-1 (or the pseudogene TRBV3-2) and TRBJ1-2; TRBD1 is a possible D gene (5 bases). Germline loops: CDR1 LGHDT, CDR2 YNNKEL (reference sequence). CDR3 length equals 13 residues. Trimming left V 2 bases short and J 8 bases short, with 12 bases between. The CDR3, as DNA: TGTGCCAGCAGCCAACAGGGTACACGCGGCTACACCTTC. This codes for CASSQQGTRGYTF.

This chain connects TRBV27 to TRBJ1-6; D not certain. The V end was cut by 6 bases, the J end by 6 bases, with 12 bases between. Germline V gene data show CDR1 as MNHEY and CDR2 as SMNVEV (reference sequence). The CDR3 covers 14 residues. CDR3 DNA: TGTGCCAGCAGCCGGGGAGGTCTTAATTCACCCCTCCACTTT. Residues: CASSRGGLNSPLHF.

V gene TRBV15 combines with J gene TRBJ2-7; D is uncertain. The ends were cut back, 0 bases at V and 0 bases at J, with 9 bases in the middle. The CDR3 covers 15 residues. Germline V gene lookup returns CDR1 LNHNV and CDR2 YYDKDF (reference sequence). The CDR3: CATSREALSSYEQYF. As DNA, the CDR3 is TGTGCCACCAGCAGAGAGGCGTTGAGCTCCTACGAGCAGTACTTC.